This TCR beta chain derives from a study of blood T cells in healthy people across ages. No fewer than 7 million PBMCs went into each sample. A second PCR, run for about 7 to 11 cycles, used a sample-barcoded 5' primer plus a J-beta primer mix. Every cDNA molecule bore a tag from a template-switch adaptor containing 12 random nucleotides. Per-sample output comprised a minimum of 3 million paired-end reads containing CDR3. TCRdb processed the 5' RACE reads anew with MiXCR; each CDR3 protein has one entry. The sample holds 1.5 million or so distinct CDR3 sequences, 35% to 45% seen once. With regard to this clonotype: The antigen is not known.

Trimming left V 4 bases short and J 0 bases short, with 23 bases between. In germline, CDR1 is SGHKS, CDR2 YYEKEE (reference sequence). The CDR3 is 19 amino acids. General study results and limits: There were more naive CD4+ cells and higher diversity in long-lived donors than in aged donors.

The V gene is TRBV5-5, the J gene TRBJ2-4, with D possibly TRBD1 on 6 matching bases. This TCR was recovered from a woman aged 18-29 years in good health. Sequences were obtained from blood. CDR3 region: CASSVGTGSILIAKNIQYF. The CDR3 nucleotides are TGTGCCAGCAGCGTTGGAACAGGGTCCATTCTCATAGCCAAAAACATTCAGTACTTC. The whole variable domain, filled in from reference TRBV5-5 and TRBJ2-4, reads DAGVTQSPTHLIKTRGQQVTLRCSPISGHKSVSWYQQVLGQGPQFIFQYYEKEERGRGNFPDRFSARQFPNYSSELNVNALLLGDSALYLCASSVGTGSILIAKNIQYFGAGTRLSVL.